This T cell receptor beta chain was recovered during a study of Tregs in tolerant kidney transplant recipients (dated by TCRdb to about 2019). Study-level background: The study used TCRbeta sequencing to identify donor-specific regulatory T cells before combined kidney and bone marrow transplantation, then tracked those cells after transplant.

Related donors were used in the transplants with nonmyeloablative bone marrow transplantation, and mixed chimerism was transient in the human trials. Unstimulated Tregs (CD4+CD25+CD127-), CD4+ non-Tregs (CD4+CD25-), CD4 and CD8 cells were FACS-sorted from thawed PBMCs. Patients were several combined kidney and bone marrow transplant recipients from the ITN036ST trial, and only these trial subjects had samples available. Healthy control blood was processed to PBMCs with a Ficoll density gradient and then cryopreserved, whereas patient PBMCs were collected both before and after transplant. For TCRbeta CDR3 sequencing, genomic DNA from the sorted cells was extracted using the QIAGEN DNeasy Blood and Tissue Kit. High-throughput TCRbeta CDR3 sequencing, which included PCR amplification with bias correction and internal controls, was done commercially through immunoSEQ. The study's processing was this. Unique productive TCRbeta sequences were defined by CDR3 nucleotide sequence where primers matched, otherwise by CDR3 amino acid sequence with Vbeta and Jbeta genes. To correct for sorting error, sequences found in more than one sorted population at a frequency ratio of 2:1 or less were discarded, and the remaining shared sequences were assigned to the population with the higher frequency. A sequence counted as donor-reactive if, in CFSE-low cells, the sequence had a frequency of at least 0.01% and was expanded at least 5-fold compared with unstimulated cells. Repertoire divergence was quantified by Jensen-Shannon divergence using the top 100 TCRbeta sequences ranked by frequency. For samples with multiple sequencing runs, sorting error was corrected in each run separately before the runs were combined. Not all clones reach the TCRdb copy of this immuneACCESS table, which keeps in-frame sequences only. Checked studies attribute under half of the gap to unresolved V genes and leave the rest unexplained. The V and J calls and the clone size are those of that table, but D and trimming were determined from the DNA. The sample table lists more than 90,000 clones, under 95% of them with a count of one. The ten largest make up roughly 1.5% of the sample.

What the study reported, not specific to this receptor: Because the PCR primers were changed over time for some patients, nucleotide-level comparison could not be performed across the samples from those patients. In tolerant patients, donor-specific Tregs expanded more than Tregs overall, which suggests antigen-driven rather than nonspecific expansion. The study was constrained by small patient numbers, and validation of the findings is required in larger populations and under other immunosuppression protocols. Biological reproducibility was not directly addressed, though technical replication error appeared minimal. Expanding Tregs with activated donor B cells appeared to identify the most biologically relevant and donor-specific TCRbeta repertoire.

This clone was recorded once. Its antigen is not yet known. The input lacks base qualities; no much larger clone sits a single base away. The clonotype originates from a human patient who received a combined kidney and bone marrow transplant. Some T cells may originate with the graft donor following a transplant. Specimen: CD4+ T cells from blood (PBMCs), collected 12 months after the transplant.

The nucleotides are TGTGCCAGCAGTGACGTCGGAGTGGATCAGCCCCAGCATTTT. This translates into CASSDVGVDQPQHF. Recombination connected TRBV6-1 to TRBJ1-5; a confident D gene designation cannot be given. The V and J ends are trimmed by 3 bases and 5 bases, leaving 11 bases between them. Its CDR3 holds 14 amino acids, cysteine through phenylalanine. The entry retains the CDR3 DNA only, 42 bases that are in frame from base 1. The germline V gene encodes CDR1 MNHNS and CDR2 SASEGT.